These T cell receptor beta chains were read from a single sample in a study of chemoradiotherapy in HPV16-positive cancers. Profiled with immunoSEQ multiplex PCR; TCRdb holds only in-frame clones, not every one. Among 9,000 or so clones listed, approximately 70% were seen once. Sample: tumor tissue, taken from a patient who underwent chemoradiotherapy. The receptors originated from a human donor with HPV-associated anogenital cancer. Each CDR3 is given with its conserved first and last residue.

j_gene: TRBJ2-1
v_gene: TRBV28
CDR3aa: CASSLDGSSYNEQFF

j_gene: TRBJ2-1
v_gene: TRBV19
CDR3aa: CASSIAAVSYNEQFF

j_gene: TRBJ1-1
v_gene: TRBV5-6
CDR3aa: CASSSGQREAFF

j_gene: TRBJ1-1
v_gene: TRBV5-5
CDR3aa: CASSSTGTGAFF

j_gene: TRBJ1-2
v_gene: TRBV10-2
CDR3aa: CASSVAGDYGYTF

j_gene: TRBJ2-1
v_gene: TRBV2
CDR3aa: CASSAAEHNEQFF

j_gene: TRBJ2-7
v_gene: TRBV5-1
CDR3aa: CASEKDGSSYEQYF

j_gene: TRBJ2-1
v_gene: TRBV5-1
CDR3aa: CASSLSPAGGPYNEQFF

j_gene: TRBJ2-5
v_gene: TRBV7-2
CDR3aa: CASSFKMREWGETQYF

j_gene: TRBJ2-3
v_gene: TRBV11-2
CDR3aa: CASSLPGGAIDTQYF